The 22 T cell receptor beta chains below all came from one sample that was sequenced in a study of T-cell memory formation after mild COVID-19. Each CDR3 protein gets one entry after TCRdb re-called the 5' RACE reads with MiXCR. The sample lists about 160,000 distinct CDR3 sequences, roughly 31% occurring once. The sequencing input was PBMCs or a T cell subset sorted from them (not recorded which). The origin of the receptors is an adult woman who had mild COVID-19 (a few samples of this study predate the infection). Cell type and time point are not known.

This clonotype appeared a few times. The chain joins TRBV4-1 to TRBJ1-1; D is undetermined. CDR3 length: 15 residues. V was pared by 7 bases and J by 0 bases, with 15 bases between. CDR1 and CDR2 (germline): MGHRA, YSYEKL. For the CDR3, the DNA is TGCGCCAGCAAGGTCGCAGGAGTCTTGAACACTGAAGCTTTCTTT. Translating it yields CASKVAGVLNTEAFF.

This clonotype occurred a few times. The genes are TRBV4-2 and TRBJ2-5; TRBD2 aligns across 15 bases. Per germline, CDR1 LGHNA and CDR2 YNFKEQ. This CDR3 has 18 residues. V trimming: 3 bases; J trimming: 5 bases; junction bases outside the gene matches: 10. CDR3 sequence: CASSQGGTSGGSPETQYF. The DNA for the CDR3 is TGTGCCAGCAGCCAGGGTGGGACTAGCGGGGGGTCCCCGGAGACCCAGTACTTC.

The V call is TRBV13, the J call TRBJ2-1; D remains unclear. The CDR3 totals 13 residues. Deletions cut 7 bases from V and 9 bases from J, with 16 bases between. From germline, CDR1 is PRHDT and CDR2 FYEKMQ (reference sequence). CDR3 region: CASTPAAPSEQFF. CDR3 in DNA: TGTGCCAGCACCCCCGCCGCCCCGAGTGAGCAGTTCTTC.

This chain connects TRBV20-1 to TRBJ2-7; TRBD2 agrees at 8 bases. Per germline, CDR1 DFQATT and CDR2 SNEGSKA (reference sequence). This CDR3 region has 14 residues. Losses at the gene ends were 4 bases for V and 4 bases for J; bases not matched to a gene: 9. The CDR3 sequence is CSAKRAGVLYEQYF. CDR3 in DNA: TGCAGTGCTAAAAGAGCGGGAGTGCTTTACGAGCAGTACTTC.

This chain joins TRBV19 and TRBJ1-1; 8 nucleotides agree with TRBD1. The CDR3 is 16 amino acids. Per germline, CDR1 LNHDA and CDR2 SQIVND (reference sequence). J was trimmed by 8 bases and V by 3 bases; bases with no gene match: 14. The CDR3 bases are TGTGCCAGTAGTATGCCTTGGACAGGGAAAGGCGGAGAAGCTTTCTTT. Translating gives CASSMPWTGKGGEAFF.

Here the CDR3 DNA reads TGTGCCAGCAGCCAGTCTAGCGGGGGGGCCTACGAGCAGTACTTC. This codes for CASSQSSGGAYEQYF. The rearrangement joins TRBV14 to TRBJ2-7; 12 positions match TRBD2. Germline V gene lookup returns CDR1 SGHDN and CDR2 FVKESK. Trimming at V came to 3 bases and at J to 2 bases, leaving 2 bases not matched to a gene. There are 15 residues in the CDR3. Using reference TRBV14 and TRBJ2-7 for the parts outside the CDR3, the full variable domain is EAGVTQFPSHSVIEKGQTVTLRCDPISGHDNLYWYRRVMGKEIKFLLHFVKESKQDESGMPNNRFLAERTGGTYSTLKVQPAELEDSGVYFCASSQSSGGAYEQYFGPGTRLTVT.

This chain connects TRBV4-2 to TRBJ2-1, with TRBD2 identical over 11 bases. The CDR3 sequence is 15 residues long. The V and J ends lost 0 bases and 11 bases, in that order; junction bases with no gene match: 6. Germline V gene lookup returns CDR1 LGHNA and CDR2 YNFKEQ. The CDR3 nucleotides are TGTGCCAGCAGCCAAGATCCCGGGACTAGCGGAAAGCAGTTCTTC. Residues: CASSQDPGTSGKQFF.

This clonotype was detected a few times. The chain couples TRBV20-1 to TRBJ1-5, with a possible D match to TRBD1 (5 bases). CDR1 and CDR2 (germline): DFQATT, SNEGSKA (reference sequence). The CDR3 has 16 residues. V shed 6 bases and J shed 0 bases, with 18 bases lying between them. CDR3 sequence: CSALGADSHSNQPQHF. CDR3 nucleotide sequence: TGCAGTGCCCTAGGGGCAGACAGCCATAGCAATCAGCCCCAGCATTTT.

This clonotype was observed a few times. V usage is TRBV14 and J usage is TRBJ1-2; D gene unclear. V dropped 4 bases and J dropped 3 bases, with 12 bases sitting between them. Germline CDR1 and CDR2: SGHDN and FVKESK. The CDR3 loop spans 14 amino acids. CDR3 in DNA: TGTGCCAGCAGCCCAGCTCACGGATACTATGGCTACACCTTC. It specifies CASSPAHGYYGYTF.

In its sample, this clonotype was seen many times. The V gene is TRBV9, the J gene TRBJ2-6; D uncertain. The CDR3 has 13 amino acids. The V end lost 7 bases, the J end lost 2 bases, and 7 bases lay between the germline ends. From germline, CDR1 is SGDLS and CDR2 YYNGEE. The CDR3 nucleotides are TGTGCCAGCGGTGGGACTGGGGCCAACGTCCTGACTTTC. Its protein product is CASGGTGANVLTF.

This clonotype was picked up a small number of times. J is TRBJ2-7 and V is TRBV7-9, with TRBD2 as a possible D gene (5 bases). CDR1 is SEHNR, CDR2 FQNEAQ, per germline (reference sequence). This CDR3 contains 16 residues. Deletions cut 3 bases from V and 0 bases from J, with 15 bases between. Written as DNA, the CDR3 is TGTGCCAGCAGCTTCGGTCCCAGGACTCCCTCCTACGAGCAGTACTTC. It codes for CASSFGPRTPSYEQYF.

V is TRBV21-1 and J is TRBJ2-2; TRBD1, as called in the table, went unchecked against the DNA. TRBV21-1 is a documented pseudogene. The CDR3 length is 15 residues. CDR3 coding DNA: TGTGCCAGCAGCAGACCGGGACGGTGTTTCTGGGAGCTGTTTTTT. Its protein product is CASSRPGRCFWELFF.

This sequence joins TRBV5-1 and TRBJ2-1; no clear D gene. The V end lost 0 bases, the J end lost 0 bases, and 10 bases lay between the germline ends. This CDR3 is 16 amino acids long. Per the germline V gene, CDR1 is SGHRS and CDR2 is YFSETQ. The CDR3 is CASSLGVGSSYNEQFF. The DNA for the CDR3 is TGCGCCAGCAGCTTGGGAGTGGGAAGCTCCTACAATGAGCAGTTCTTC.

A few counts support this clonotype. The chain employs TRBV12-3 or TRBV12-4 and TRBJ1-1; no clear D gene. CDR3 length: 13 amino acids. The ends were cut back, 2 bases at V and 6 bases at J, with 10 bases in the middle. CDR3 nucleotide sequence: TGTGCCAGCAGTTTATCCCCACCAGCTGAAGCTTTCTTT. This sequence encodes CASSLSPPAEAFF.

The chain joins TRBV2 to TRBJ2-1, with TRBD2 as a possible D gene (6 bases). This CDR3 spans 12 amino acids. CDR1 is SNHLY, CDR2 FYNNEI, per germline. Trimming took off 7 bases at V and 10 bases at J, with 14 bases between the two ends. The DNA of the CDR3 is TGTGCCAGCACTCTAGGACTACGAGAGCAGTTCTTC. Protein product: CASTLGLREQFF.

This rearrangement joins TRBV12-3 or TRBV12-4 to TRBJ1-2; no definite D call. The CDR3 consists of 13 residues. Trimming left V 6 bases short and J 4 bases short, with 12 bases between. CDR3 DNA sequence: TGTGCCAGCAGCAAGGACGCCCCCTATGGCTACACCTTC. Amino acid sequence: CASSKDAPYGYTF.

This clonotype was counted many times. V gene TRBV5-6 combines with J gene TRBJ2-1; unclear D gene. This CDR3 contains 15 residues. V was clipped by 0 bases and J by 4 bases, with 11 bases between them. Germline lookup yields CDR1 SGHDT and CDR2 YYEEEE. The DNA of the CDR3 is TGTGCCAGCAGCTTGGCGGGTGTGGTTTACAATGAGCAGTTCTTC. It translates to CASSLAGVVYNEQFF. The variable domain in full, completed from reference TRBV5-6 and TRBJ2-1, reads DAGVTQSPTHLIKTRGQQVTLRCSPKSGHDTVSWYQQALGQGPQFIFQYYEEEERQRGNFPDRFSGHQFPNYSSELNVNALLLGDSALYLCASSLAGVVYNEQFFGPGTRLTVL.

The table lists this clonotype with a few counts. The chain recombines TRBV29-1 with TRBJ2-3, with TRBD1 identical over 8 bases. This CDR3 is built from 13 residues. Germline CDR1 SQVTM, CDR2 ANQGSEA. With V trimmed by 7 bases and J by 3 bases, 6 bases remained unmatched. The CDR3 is CSALGQVTDTQYF. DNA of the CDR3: TGCAGCGCCTTGGGACAGGTAACAGATACGCAGTATTTT.

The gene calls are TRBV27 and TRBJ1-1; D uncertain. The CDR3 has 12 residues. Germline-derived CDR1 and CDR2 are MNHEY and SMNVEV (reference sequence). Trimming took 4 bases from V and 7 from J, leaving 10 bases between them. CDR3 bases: TGTGCCAGCAGTTCAAGGACGGGTGAAGCTTTCTTT. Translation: CASSSRTGEAFF.

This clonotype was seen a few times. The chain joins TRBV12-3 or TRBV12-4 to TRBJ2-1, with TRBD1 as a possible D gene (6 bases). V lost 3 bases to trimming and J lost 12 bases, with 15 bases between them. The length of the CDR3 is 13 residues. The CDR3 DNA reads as TGTGCCAGCAGTTTCGGACAGCCGGCGGGGCAGTTCTTC. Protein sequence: CASSFGQPAGQFF.

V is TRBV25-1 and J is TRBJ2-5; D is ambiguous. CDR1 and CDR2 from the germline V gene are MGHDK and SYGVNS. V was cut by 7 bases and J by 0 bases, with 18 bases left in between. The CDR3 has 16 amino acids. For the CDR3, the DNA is TGTGCCAGCAACTCAGCAGTTGATTATCACCAAGAGACCCAGTACTTC. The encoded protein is CASNSAVDYHQETQYF.

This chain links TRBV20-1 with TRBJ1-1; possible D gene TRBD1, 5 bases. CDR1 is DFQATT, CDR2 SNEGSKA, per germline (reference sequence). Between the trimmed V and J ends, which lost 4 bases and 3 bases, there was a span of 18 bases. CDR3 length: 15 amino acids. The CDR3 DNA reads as TGCAGTGCTATACCCTCCCGGGGACGGTACACTGAAGCTTTCTTT. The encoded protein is CSAIPSRGRYTEAFF.